Below, one T cell receptor (beta chain) is given with its context. Its matching antigen is unknown. The data were produced by immunoSEQ multiplex PCR, yet TCRdb's version contains in-frame clones alone and is incomplete. The repertoire has about 110,000 clones, 90% of them found once; the top ten carry roughly 8%. This sample was included in a study of T cell responses to AZD1222 COVID-19 vaccine. General study results and limits: The number of AZD1222 recipients seropositive at baseline was only six.

Second doses at about 4 or about 12 weeks were pooled. The ends were cut back, 8 bases at V and 5 bases at J, with 22 bases in the middle. Germline CDR1 and CDR2: MNHEY and SMNVEV (reference sequence). This CDR3 region has 16 residues. The sequence was obtained from an adult who received the AZD1222 COVID-19 vaccine. The chain joins TRBV27 to TRBJ1-5; D perhaps matches TRBD1 (5 bases). The sample was peripheral blood, taken 28 days after the second AZD1222 dose. The chain's CDR3 is CASALRSRAADQPQHF. CDR3 nucleotide sequence: TGTGCCAGCGCCCTCCGCTCCAGGGCGGCTGATCAGCCCCAGCATTTT.